Each of the 2 T cell receptor beta chains below was sequenced from the same sample in a study of cytomegalovirus exposure and HLA in healthy donors. The PCR was carried out with 60 Vbeta primers and 13 Jbeta primers. Clones were sequenced by immunoSEQ multiplex PCR, and TCRdb holds only the in-frame ones, with some missing. The repertoire consists of 140,000 to 150,000 clones, with roughly 78% occurring once and the leading ten covering around 2.9%. The sequencing input was PBMCs. The receptors were sampled from a man aged 40-55 years in good health and CMV-seropositive.

This chain connects TRBV19 to TRBJ2-7, with no clear D. The CDR3 spans 12 residues. The germline gives CDR1 LNHDA, CDR2 SQIVND (reference sequence). Trimming took off 7 bases at V and 3 bases at J, with 10 bases between the two ends. Here the CDR3 reads CASTDLYYEQYF. The CDR3 nucleotides read TGTGCCAGTACCGACTTGTACTACGAGCAGTACTTC.

V and J are TRBV19 and TRBJ2-7; TRBD2 might be the D (5 bases). The CDR3 runs to 15 residues. V was clipped by 3 bases and J by 1 base, with 13 bases between them. Germline CDR1 LNHDA, CDR2 SQIVND (reference sequence). CDR3 nucleotide sequence: TGTGCCAGTAGTATGCTCCCGGGAACTTCCTACGAGCAGTACTTC. Translated: CASSMLPGTSYEQYF.